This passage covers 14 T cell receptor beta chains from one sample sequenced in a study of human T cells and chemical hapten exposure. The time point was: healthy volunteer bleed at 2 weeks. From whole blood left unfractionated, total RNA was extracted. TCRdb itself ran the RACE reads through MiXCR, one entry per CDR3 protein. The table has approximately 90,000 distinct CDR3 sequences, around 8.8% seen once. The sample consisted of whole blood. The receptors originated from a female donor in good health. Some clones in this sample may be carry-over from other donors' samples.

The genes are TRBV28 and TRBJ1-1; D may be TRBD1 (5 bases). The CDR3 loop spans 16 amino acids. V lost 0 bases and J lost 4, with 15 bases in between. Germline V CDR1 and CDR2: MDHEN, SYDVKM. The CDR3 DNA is TGTGCCAGCAGTTTATGGGCCCTGACAGTCCCCACTGAAGCTTTCTTT. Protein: CASSLWALTVPTEAFF.

In DNA, the CDR3 is TGCGCCAGCAGCTTTAACTTCGATGACGAGCAGTACTTC. Residues: CASSFNFDDEQYF. The chain carries TRBV5-1 and TRBJ2-7; D is unresolved. V dropped 2 bases and J dropped 5 bases, with 11 bases sitting between them. The CDR3 contains 13 residues. Per germline, CDR1 SGHRS and CDR2 YFSETQ. The full variable domain, its missing parts supplied by reference TRBV5-1 and TRBJ2-7, is KAGVTQTPRYLIKTRGQQVTLSCSPISGHRSVSWYQQTPGQGLQFLFEYFSETQRNKGNFPGRFSGRQFSNSRSEMNVSTLELGDSALYLCASSFNFDDEQYFGPGTRLTVT.

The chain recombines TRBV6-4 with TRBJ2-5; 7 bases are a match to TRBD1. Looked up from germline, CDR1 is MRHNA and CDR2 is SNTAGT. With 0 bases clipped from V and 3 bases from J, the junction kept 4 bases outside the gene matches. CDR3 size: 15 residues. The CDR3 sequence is CASSDSAGGEETQYF. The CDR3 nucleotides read TGTGCCAGCAGTGACTCGGCAGGGGGAGAAGAGACCCAGTACTTC.

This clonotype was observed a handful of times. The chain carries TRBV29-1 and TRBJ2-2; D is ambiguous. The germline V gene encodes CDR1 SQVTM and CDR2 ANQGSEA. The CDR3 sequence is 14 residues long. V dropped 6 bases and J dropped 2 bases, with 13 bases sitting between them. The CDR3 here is CSVQPSGNTGELFF. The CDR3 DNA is TGCAGCGTCCAACCCTCCGGTAACACCGGGGAGCTGTTTTTT.

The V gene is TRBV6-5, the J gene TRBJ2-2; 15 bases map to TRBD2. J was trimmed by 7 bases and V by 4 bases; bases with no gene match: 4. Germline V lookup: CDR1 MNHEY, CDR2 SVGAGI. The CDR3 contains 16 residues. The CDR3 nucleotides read TGTGCCAGCAGTTGGACTAGCGGGAGGGTCAGCGGGGAGCTGTTTTTT. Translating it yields CASSWTSGRVSGELFF.

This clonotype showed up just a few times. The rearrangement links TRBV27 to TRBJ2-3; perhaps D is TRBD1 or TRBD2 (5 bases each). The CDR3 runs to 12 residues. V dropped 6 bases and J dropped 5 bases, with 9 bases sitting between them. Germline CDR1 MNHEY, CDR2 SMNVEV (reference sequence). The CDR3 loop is CASRGTGDTQYF. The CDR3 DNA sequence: TGTGCCAGCAGGGGGACGGGAGATACGCAGTATTTT.

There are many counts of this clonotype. The chain's CDR3 is CSAPPSGGADTQYF. CDR3 coding DNA: TGCAGTGCTCCTCCTAGCGGGGGGGCAGATACGCAGTATTTT. V is TRBV20-1 and J is TRBJ2-3; 12 bases fit TRBD2. This CDR3 is built from 14 residues. The germline gives CDR1 DFQATT, CDR2 SNEGSKA (reference sequence). V lost 5 bases, J lost 4 bases, and 4 bases stayed unmatched.

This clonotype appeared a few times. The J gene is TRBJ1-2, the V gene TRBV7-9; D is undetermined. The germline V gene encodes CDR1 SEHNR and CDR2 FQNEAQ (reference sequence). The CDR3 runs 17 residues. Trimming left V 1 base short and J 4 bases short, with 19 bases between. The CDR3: CASSLEAAVNRPYGYTF. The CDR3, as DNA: TGTGCCAGCAGCTTAGAGGCCGCGGTGAACAGACCCTATGGCTACACCTTC.

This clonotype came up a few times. Here the CDR3 reads CSARGSTLQFF. The DNA of the CDR3 is TGCAGTGCTAGAGGATCCACCCTCCAGTTCTTC. The rearrangement links TRBV20-1 to TRBJ2-1; D call uncertain. The CDR3 is 11 amino acids. Deletions cut 1 base from V and 13 bases from J, with 11 bases between. Germline V CDR1 and CDR2: DFQATT, SNEGSKA (reference sequence).

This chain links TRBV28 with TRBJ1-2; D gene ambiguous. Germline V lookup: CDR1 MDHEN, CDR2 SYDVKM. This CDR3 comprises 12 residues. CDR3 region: CTISGSHYGYTF. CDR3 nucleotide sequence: TGTACCATTTCCGGGAGCCACTATGGCTACACCTTC.

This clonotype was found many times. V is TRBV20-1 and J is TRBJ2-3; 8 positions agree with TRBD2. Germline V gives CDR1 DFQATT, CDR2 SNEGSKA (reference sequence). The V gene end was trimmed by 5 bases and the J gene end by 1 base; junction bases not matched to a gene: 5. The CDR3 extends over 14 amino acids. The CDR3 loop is CSAPAGAGTDTQYF. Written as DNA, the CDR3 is TGCAGTGCTCCAGCGGGAGCAGGCACAGATACGCAGTATTTT.

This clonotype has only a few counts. The CDR3: CASSYAAPGRSSYEQYF. The CDR3 DNA follows: TGTGCCAGCAGTTACGCGGCCCCTGGACGGAGCTCCTACGAGCAGTACTTC. This chain joins TRBV6-5 and TRBJ2-7; no clear D. Germline assignment: CDR1 MNHEY and CDR2 SVGAGI. CDR3 length equals 17 residues. V shed 2 bases and J shed 0 bases, with 17 bases lying between them.

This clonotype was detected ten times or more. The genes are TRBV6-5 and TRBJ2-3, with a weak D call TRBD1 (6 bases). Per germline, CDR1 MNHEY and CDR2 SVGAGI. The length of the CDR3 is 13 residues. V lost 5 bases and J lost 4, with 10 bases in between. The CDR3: CASSAPGADTQYF. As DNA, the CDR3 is TGTGCCAGCAGTGCCCCAGGGGCAGATACGCAGTATTTT.

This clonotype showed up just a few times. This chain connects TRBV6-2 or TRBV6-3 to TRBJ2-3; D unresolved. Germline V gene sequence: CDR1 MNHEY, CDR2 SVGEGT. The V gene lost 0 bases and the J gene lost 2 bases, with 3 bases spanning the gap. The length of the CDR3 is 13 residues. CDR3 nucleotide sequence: TGTGCCAGCAGTTACTCAAACACAGATACGCAGTATTTT. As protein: CASSYSNTDTQYF.